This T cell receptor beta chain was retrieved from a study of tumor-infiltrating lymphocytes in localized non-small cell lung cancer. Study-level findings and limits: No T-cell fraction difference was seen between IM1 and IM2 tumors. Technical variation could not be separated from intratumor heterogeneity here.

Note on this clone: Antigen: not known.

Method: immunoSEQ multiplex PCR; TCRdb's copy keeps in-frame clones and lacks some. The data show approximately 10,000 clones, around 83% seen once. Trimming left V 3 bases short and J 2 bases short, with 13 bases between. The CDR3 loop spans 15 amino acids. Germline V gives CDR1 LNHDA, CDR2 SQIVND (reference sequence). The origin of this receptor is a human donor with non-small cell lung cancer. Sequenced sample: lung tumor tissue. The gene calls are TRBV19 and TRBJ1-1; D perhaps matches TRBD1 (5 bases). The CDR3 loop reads CASSIARVLNTEAFF. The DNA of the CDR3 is TGTGCCAGTAGTATCGCCAGGGTCCTAAACACTGAAGCTTTCTTT.